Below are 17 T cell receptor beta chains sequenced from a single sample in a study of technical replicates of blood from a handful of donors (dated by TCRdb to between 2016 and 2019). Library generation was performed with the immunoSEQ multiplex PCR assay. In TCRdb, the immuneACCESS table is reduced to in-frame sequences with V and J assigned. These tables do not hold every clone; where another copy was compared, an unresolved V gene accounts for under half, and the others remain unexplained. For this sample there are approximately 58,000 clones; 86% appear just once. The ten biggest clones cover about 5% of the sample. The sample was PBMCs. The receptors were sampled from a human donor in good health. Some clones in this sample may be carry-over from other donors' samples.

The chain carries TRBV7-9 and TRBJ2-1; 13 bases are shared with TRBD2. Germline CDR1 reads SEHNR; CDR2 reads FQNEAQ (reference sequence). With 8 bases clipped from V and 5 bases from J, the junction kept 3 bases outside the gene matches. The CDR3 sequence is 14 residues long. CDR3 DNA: TGTGCCAGCGGACTAGCGGGGGTGGACAATGAGCAGTTCTTC. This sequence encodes CASGLAGVDNEQFF.

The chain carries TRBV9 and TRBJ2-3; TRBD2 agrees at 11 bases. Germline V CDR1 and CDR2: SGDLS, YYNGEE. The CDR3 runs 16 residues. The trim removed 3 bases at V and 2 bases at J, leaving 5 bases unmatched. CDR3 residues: CASSALAGGYTDTQYF. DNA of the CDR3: TGTGCCAGCAGCGCCCTAGCGGGAGGTTACACAGATACGCAGTATTTT.

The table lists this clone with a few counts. The CDR3 nucleotides read TGTGCCATCAGTGATACGGGACAGGGGACGTATGGCTACACCTTC. It encodes CAISDTGQGTYGYTF. This chain uses TRBV10-3 with TRBJ1-2; 10 bases are a match to TRBD1. This CDR3 comprises 15 residues. Germline lookup yields CDR1 ENHRY and CDR2 SYGVKD. The V segment lost 3 bases and the J segment 5 bases; nucleotides outside the gene matches: 6.

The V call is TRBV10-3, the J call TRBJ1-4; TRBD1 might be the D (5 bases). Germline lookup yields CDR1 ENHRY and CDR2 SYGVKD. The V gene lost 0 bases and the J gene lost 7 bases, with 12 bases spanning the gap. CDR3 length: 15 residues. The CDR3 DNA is TGTGCCATCAGTGAGTCAGGACATCGAGGTGAAAAACTGTTTTTT. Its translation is CAISESGHRGEKLFF.

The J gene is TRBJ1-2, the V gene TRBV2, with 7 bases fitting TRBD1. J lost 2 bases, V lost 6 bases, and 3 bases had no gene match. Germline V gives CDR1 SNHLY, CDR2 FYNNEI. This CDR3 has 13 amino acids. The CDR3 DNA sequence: TGTGCCAGCAGGACAGGGCCCAACTATGGCTACACCTTC. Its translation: CASRTGPNYGYTF.

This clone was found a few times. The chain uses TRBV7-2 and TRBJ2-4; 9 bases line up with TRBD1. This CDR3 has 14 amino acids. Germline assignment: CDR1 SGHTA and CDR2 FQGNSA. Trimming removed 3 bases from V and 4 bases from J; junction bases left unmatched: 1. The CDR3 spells CASSLTGGKNIQYF. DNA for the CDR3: TGTGCCAGCAGCTTGACAGGGGGGAAAAACATTCAGTACTTC. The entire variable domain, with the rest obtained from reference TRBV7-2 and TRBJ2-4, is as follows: GAGVSQSPSNKVTEKGKDVELRCDPISGHTALYWYRQSLGQGLEFLIYFQGNSAPDKSGLPSDRFSAERTGGSVSTLTIQRTQQEDSAVYLCASSLTGGKNIQYFGAGTRLSVL.

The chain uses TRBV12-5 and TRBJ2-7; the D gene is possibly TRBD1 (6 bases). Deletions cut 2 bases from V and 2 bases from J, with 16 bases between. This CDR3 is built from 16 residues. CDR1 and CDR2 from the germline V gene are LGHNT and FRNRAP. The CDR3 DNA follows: TGTGCTAGTGGTTTGTTCCCAGGGGTCAAACCCTACGAGCAGTACTTC. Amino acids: CASGLFPGVKPYEQYF.

The CDR3 is CASSSAISGRAETQYF. The CDR3 coding sequence is TGTGCCAGCAGCTCCGCGATCAGCGGGAGGGCAGAGACCCAGTACTTC. V and J are TRBV7-2 and TRBJ2-5; 10 bases are a match to TRBD2. V gave up 4 bases and J gave up 4 bases; unmatched junction bases: 9. CDR3 length: 16 residues. The germline V gene encodes CDR1 SGHTA and CDR2 FQGNSA.

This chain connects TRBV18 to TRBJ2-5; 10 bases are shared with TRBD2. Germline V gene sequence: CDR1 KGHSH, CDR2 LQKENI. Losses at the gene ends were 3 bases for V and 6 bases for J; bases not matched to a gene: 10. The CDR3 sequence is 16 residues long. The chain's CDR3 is CASSPSGVAGGQTQYF. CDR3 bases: TGTGCCAGCTCACCTTCGGGAGTAGCGGGGGGCCAGACCCAGTACTTC.

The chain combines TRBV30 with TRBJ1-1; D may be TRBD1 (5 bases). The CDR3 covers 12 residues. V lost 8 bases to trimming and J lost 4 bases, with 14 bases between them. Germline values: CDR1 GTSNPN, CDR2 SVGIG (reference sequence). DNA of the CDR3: TGTGCCGGGGGAGGGGCACCCACTGAAGCTTTCTTT. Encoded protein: CAGGGAPTEAFF.

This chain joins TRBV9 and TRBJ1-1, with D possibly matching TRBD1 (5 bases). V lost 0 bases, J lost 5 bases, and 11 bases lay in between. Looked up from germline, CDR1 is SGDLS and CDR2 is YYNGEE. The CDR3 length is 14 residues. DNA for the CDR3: TGTGCCAGCAGCGTAGAAGGGGCCCCTACTGAAGCTTTCTTT. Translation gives CASSVEGAPTEAFF.

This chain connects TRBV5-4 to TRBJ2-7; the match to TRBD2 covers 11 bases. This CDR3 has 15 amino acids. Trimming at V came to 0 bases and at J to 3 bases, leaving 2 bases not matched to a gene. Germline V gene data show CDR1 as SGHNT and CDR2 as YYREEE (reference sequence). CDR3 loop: CASSLGLAGRYEQYF. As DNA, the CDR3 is TGTGCCAGCAGCTTGGGACTAGCGGGGCGCTACGAGCAGTACTTC.

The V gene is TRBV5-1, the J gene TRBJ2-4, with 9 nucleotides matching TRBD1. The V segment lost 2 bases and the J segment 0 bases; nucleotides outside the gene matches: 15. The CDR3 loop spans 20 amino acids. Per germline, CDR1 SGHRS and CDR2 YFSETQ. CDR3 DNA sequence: TGCGCCAGCAGCTTAGACCCGGGACAGGGTGTCTTCGGAGCCAAAAACATTCAGTACTTC. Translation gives CASSLDPGQGVFGAKNIQYF.

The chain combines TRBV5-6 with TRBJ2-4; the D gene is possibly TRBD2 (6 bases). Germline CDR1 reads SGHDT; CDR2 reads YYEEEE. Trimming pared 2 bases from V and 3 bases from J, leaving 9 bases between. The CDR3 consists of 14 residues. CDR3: CASSLRGNKNIQYF. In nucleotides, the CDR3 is TGTGCCAGCAGCTTACGGGGGAACAAAAACATTCAGTACTTC.

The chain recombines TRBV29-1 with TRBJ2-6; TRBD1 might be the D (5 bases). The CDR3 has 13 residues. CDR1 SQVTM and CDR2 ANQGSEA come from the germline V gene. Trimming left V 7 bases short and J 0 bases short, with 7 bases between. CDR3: CSARVSGANVLTF. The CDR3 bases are TGCAGCGCCAGGGTCTCTGGGGCCAACGTCCTGACTTTC.

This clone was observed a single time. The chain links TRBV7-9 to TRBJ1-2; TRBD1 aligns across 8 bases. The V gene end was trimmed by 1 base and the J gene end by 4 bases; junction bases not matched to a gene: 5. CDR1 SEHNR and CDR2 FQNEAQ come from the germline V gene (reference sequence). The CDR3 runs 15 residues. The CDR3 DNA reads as TGTGCCAGCAGCTTAGAGTCAGGGGGCGGCTATGGCTACACCTTC. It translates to CASSLESGGGYGYTF.

The CDR3 sequence: CASPQGNQETQYF. In DNA, the CDR3 is TGTGCCTCGCCCCAGGGGAACCAAGAGACCCAGTACTTC. The chain joins TRBV19 to TRBJ2-5, with D possibly TRBD1 on 6 matching bases. CDR3 size: 13 residues. V lost 11 bases to trimming and J lost 0 bases, with 13 bases between them. Germline values: CDR1 LNHDA, CDR2 SQIVND (reference sequence).